This TCR beta chain stems from a study of breast tumors, draining lymph nodes, adjacent tissues. Notes on the study in general: Tumor repertoires ranked between lymph nodes and nontumor tissue in diversity, with V and J gene preferences. The data were judged consistent with most tumor T cells coming from lymph node and expanding in tumor. That most tumor T cells come from lymph nodes remained unproven. Luminal-like breast cancer showed significantly greater tumor-nontumor repertoire similarity than basal-like breast cancer did.

In germline, CDR1 is DFQATT, CDR2 SNEGSKA (reference sequence). The CDR3 sequence is 14 residues long. V lost 4 bases to trimming and J lost 6 bases; unmatched junction nucleotides: 7. Breast cancer patients provided tissue from their axillary draining lymph nodes. This clonotype was counted ten times or more. Its matching antigen is unknown. MiXCR, run by TCRdb on the multiplex PCR reads, gives a single entry per CDR3 protein. This table holds some 130,000 distinct CDR3 sequences, over 20% found once. The chain carries TRBV20-1 and TRBJ2-7; 12 bases agree with TRBD1. This TCR was sampled from a female donor with breast cancer. Some clones in this sample may be carry-over from other donors' samples. Sequencing was carried out using axillary lymph node tissue. This CDR3 is CSAIGGTGGFEQYF. In DNA, the CDR3 is TGCAGTGCTATAGGGGGGACAGGGGGCTTCGAGCAGTACTTC.